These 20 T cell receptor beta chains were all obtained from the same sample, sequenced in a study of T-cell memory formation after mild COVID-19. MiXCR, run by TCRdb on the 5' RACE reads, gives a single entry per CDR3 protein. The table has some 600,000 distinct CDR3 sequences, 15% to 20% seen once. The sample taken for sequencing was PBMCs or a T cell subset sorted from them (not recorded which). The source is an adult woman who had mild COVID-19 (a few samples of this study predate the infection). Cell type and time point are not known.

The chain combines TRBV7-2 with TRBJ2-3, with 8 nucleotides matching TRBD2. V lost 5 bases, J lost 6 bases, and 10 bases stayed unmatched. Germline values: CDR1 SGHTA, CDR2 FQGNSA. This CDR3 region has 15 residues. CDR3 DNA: TGTGCCAGCAGCCCGGGACTAGTATTAGGGGATACGCAGTATTTT. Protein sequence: CASSPGLVLGDTQYF.

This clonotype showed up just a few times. CDR3 sequence: CASSLVRQAGRTQYF. The CDR3 DNA follows: TGTGCCAGCAGCTTGGTTCGACAGGCCGGTAGAACCCAGTACTTC. The J gene is TRBJ2-5, the V gene TRBV5-6, with D perhaps matching TRBD1 (6 bases). Trimming stripped 0 bases from V and 8 bases from J, with 17 bases between. CDR1 and CDR2 from the germline V gene are SGHDT and YYEEEE. The CDR3 runs to 15 residues.

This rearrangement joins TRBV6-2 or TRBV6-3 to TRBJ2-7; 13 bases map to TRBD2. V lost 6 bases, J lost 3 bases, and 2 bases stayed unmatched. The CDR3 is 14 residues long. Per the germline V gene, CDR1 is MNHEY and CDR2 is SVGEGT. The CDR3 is CASRRLAGGYEQYF. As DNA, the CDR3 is TGTGCCAGCAGGCGACTAGCGGGAGGCTACGAGCAGTACTTC.

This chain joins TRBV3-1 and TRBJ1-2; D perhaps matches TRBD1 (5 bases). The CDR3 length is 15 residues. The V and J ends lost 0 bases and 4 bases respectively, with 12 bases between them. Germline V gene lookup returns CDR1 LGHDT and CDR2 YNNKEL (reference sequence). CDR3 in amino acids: CASSQDPPGSYGYTF. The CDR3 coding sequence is TGTGCCAGCAGCCAAGACCCCCCAGGGTCCTATGGCTACACCTTC. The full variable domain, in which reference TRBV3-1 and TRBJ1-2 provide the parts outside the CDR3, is DTAVSQTPKYLVTQMGNDKSIKCEQNLGHDTMYWYKQDSKKFLKIMFSYNNKELIINETVPNRFSPKSPDKAHLNLHINSLELGDSAVYFCASSQDPPGSYGYTFGSGTRLTVV.

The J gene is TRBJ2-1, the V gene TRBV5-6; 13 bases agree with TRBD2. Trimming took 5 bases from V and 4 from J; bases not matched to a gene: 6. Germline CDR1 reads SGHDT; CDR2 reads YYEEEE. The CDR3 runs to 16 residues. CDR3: CASRAGLAGSYNEQFF. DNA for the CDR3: TGTGCCAGCAGGGCGGGACTAGCGGGATCGTACAATGAGCAGTTCTTC.

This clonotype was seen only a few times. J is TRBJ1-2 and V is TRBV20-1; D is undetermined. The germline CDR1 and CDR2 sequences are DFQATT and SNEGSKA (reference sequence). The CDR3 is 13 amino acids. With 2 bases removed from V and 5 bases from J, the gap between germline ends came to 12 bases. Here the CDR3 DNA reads TGCAGTGCTAGACAGGACTTAGATTATGGCTACACCTTC. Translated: CSARQDLDYGYTF.

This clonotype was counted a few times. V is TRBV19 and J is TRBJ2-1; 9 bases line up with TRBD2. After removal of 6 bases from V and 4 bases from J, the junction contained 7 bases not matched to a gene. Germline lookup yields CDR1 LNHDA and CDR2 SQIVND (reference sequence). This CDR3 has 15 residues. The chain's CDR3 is CASRSGGRGYNEQFF. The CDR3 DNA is TGTGCCAGTAGGTCTGGCGGGAGGGGTTACAATGAGCAGTTCTTC.

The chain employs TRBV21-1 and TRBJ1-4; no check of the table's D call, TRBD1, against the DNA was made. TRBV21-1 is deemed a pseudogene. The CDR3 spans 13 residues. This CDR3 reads CASSTLKSGGLFF. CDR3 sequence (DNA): TGTGCCAGCAGCACCCTTAAGTCGGGCGGACTGTTTTTT.

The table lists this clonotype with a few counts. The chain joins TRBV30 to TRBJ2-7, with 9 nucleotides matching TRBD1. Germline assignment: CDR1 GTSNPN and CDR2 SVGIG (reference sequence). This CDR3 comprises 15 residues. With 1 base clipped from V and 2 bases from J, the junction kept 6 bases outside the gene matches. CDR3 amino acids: CAWSAQTGGAYEQYF. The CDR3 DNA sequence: TGTGCCTGGAGTGCCCAGACAGGGGGAGCCTACGAGCAGTACTTC.

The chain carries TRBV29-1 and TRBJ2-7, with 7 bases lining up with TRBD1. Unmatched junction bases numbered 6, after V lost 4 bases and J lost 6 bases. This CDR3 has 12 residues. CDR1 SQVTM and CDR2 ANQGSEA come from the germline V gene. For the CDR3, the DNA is TGCAGCGTTGGACGACAGGGAGCCGAGCAGTACTTC. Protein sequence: CSVGRQGAEQYF.

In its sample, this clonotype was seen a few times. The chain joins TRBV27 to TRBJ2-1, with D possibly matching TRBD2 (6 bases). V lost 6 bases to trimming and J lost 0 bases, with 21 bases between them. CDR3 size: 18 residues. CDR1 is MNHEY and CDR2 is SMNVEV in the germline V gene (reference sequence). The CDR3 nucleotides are TGTGCCAGCAGAAGTGACCATTTAGCGGACCTCTCCTACAATGAGCAGTTCTTC. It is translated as CASRSDHLADLSYNEQFF.

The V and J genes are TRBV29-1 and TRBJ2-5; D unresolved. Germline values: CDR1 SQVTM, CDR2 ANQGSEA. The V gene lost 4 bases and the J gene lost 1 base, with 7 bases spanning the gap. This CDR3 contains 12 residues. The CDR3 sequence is CSVVNSQETQYF. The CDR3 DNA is TGCAGCGTTGTTAACAGCCAAGAGACCCAGTACTTC. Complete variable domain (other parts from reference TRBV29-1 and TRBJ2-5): SAVISQKPSRDICQRGTSLTIQCQVDSQVTMMFWYRQQPGQSLTLIATANQGSEATYESGFVIDKFPISRPNLTFSTLTVSNMSPEDSSIYLCSVVNSQETQYFGPGTRLLVL.

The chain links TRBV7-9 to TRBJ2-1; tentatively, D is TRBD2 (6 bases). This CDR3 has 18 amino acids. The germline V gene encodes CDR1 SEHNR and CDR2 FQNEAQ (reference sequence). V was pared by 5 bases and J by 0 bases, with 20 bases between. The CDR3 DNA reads TGTGCCAGCAGCCCACCCGGGTGGGCGGGGAGCTCCTACAATGAGCAGTTCTTC. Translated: CASSPPGWAGSSYNEQFF.

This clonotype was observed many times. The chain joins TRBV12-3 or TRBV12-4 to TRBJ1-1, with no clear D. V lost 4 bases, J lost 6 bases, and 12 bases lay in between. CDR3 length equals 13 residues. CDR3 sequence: CASSYDTRAEAFF. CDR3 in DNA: TGTGCCAGCAGTTACGACACTAGGGCTGAAGCTTTCTTT.

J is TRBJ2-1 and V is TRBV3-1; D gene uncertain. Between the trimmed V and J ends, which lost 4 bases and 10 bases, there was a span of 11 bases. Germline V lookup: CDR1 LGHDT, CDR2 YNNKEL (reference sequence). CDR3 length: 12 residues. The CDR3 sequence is CASSLVTEEQFF. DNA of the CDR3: TGTGCCAGCAGCCTAGTGACGGAAGAGCAGTTCTTC.

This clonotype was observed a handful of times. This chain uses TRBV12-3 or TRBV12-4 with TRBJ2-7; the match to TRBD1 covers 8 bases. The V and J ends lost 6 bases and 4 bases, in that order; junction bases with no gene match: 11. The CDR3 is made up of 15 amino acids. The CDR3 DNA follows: TGTGCCAGCAGCCTAGGGGTGGGACAGGCATACGAGCAGTACTTC. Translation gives CASSLGVGQAYEQYF.

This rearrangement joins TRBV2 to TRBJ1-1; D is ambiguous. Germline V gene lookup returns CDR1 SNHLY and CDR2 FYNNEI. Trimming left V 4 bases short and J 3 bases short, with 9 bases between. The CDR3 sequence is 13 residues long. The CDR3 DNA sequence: TGTGCCAGCAGTGCCGGGCAGGACACTGAAGCTTTCTTT. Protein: CASSAGQDTEAFF.

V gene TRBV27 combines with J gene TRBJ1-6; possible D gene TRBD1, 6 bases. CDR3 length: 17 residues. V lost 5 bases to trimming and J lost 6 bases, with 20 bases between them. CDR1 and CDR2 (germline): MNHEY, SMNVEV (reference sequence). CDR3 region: CASSDLSGQGINSPLHF. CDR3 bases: TGTGCCAGCAGTGATCTTTCGGGGCAGGGGATTAATTCACCCCTCCACTTT.

CDR3 DNA: TGTGCCAGCAGCGACCGGAGAGCGGGGGAGACAGAGACCCAGTACTTC. It yields the protein CASSDRRAGETETQYF. The rearrangement links TRBV7-8 to TRBJ2-5, with TRBD2 matching over 8 bases. Germline CDR1 reads SGHVS; CDR2 reads FQNEAQ. The ends lost 5 bases at V and 4 bases at J; junction bases unmatched: 12. The CDR3 is 16 amino acids. The whole variable domain, filled in from reference TRBV7-8 and TRBJ2-5, reads GAGVSQSPRYKVAKRGQDVALRCDPISGHVSLFWYQQALGQGPEFLTYFQNEAQLDKSGLPSDRFFAERPEGSVSTLKIQRTQQEDSAVYLCASSDRRAGETETQYFGPGTRLLVL.

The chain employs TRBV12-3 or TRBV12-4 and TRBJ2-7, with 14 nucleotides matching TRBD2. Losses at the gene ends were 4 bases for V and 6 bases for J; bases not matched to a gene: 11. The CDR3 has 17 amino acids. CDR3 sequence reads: CASSSPGTSGRLREQYF. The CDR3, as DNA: TGTGCCAGCAGTTCCCCCGGGACTAGCGGGAGATTACGCGAGCAGTACTTC.